One and the same sample provided the 7 T cell receptor beta chains below, sequenced in a study of sequential checkpoint blockade in melanoma (dated by TCRdb to the late 2010s). Library preparation used the immunoSEQ multiplex PCR assay. TCRdb's version of the immuneACCESS table is confined to in-frame rearrangements and falls short of the full clone set. An unresolved V gene accounts for under half of the shortfall where checked; the remainder is of unknown origin. In all, the sample holds fewer than 25,000 clones, and less than 75% of those were seen once. The ten largest clonotypes hold roughly a fifth of the sample. The treatment or condition label on this specimen signifies: randomized to nivolumab then ipilimumab (arm A) or the reverse (arm B). The sequenced sample was CD8+ T cells sorted from blood (inferred from file names), obtained from a patient given nivolumab and ipilimumab in sequence. These receptors came from a human donor with melanoma.

The rearrangement links TRBV5-6 to TRBJ1-4, with D perhaps TRBD1 (6 bases). Per the germline V gene, CDR1 is SGHDT and CDR2 is YYEEEE. This CDR3 spans 15 amino acids. V shed 3 bases and J shed 1 base, with 10 bases lying between them. This chain's CDR3 is CASSWGRRTNEKLFF. The CDR3 DNA is TGTGCCAGCAGCTGGGGGCGGAGAACTAATGAAAAACTGTTTTTT.

CDR3 sequence reads: CASSSWTGGSDQPQHF. The CDR3 DNA follows: TGTGCCAGCAGTTCCTGGACAGGGGGTTCAGATCAGCCCCAGCATTTT. The V and J genes are TRBV28 and TRBJ1-5; 10 nucleotides match TRBD1. CDR3 length: 16 residues. Germline assignment: CDR1 MDHEN and CDR2 SYDVKM. Trimming cost V 4 bases and J 5 bases; bases outside gene matches: 8.

This clone turned up a few times. The rearrangement links TRBV7-9 to TRBJ1-3; TRBD1 is a possible D gene (6 bases). CDR1 SEHNR and CDR2 FQNEAQ come from the germline V gene (reference sequence). This CDR3 is 13 amino acids long. V was shortened by 5 bases and J by 7 bases, with 12 bases between the two germline ends. This CDR3 is CASSPRTANTIYF. Written as DNA, the CDR3 is TGTGCCAGCAGCCCCAGGACAGCTAACACCATATATTTT.

This clone was picked up a small number of times. The CDR3 loop is CASSAGGAIDEQYF. The CDR3 nucleotides read TGTGCCAGCAGCGCTGGGGGGGCGATAGACGAGCAGTACTTC. V is TRBV6-1 and J is TRBJ2-7; TRBD2 might be the D (7 bases). The CDR3 extends over 14 amino acids. The V end was cut by 6 bases, the J end by 5 bases, with 17 bases between. Germline V gives CDR1 MNHNS, CDR2 SASEGT.

The rearrangement joins TRBV4-1 to TRBJ2-1; D possibly corresponds to TRBD1 (5 bases). Trimming removed 3 bases from V and 7 bases from J, with 10 bases in between. Per the germline V gene, CDR1 is MGHRA and CDR2 is YSYEKL. The CDR3 contains 13 residues. The CDR3 DNA reads as TGCGCCAGCAGCCAGGGGCTAGGTAATGAGCAGTTCTTC. Translation: CASSQGLGNEQFF.

In the case of this clone: At one of its ends the junction is not consistent with the germline gene, which may arise from a read error. The chain has TRBV6-5 and TRBJ1-4; 10 bases map to TRBD1. This CDR3 contains 14 residues. Germline CDR1 is MNHEY and CDR2 is SVGAGI. As DNA, the CDR3 is TGTACCAGCAGCCGACAGGGGGCTAATGAAAAACTGCTTTTT. Protein sequence: CTSSRQGANEKLLF.

This clone was counted only a few times. The junction differs from germline at one of its ends, possibly a read error. The CDR3 here is CASSSRQGNNQPQHF. The CDR3 nucleotides are TGTGCCAGCAGCTCCCGACAGGGTAACAATCAGCCCCAGCATTTT. The chain has TRBV5-1 and TRBJ1-5, with 7 bases that match TRBD1. Germline assignment: CDR1 SGHRS and CDR2 YFSETQ. The CDR3 totals 15 residues.